This TCR beta chain was retrieved from a study of tumor-infiltrating lymphocytes in primary liver carcinoma. This CDR3 has 16 amino acids. V lost 2 bases, J lost 5 bases, and 7 bases stayed unmatched. Germline CDR1 reads KGHSH; CDR2 reads LQKENI. Researchers drew blood RNA from unsorted whole blood and extracted germline DNA as well. Total RNA (roughly 530 ng) served as template for TCR beta cDNA synthesis primed by a constant-region primer. Three rounds of nested multiplex PCR with slightly modified ARM-PCR produced TCR beta libraries. TRBV1-TRBV30 forward primers and a C-beta reverse primer were used in the first two PCR rounds, which each ran for approximately 11 cycles. Via MiXCR, TCRdb re-called the multiplex PCR reads, giving one row per CDR3 protein. The data contain about 310,000 distinct CDR3 sequences, 50% to 70% of them singletons. This clonotype has a handful of counts.

The sequence derives from a man between 35 and 55 years old with primary liver carcinoma and hepatitis B virus infection. The J gene is TRBJ2-1, the V gene TRBV18; 9 bases are a match to TRBD1. Sequences were obtained from peripheral blood. The CDR3 here is CASSPRDRGIHNEQFF. The CDR3 nucleotides are TGTGCCAGCTCACCAAGAGACAGGGGGATCCACAATGAGCAGTTCTTC.